Listed here is a single T cell receptor (beta chain). Its specificity is unknown. Germline-derived CDR1 and CDR2 are SGHTA and FQGNSA. The CDR3 totals 13 residues. Trimming took 3 bases from V and 7 from J, leaving 10 bases between them. This sample is part of a study of T cells in localized non-small cell lung cancer. Using immunoSEQ multiplex PCR, the repertoire was profiled, and TCRdb retains in-frame clones only, with some absent. In the table there are approximately 88,000 clones, around 90% of which are singletons. Study-wide results and caveats: A median about 62 of the top 100 tumor clones appeared in adjacent lung. Adjacent uninvolved lung had the highest clonality, suggesting focused antigen responses. Density of T cells in blood, when higher, went with longer overall survival.

This clonotype was obtained from a woman aged 35 to 70 with stage II squamous cell lung carcinoma. Sequences were derived from PBMCs, sampled before any cancer treatment. The chain joins TRBV7-2 to TRBJ1-5, with D unclear. The CDR3 DNA reads TGTGCCAGCAGCTTGTTACTGGGCCAGCCCCAGCATTTT. Amino acids: CASSLLLGQPQHF.